This T cell receptor beta chain comes out of a study of shared clonotypes between healthy human individuals. Study summary: Every donor yielded three CD4 naive, three CD4 memory, two CD8 naive and one CD8 memory plate. Study-wide results and caveats: Rarefaction demonstrated incomplete sorted-subset sequencing despite large depth. Relative to memory subsets, naive subsets generally showed larger estimated richness.

The CDR3 covers 20 residues. Germline V gene lookup returns CDR1 MGHRA and CDR2 YSYEKL. With 0 bases clipped from V and 3 bases from J, the junction kept 15 bases outside the gene matches. Assay: immunoSEQ multiplex PCR; the TCRdb copy retains only in-frame clones and omits some. The data contain hundreds of thousands of clones, 72% of them singletons. A note on this clone: Its target is not known.

The J gene is TRBJ2-3, the V gene TRBV4-1; 10 nucleotides match TRBD2. This TCR was recovered from a woman aged 25 to 45 in good health. The sequenced sample was memory CD4+ T cells sorted from blood. Sample subset: CD45RA-negative fraction. The CDR3 DNA reads as TGCGCCAGCAGCCAAGAGATGGCTAGCGGGAGTTCCGGTAGGACAGATACGCAGTATTTT. As protein: CASSQEMASGSSGRTDTQYF.